These 9 T cell receptor beta chains share one sample of origin, sequenced in a study of blood T cell repertoires in COVID-19. Profiling relied on immunoSEQ multiplex PCR, and the TCRdb table lists in-frame clones only, not all of them. The sample shows 35,000 to 50,000 clones, 90% to 95% of them seen only once. Specimen: peripheral blood. The source is a man aged 45 to 65 with active COVID-19.

This clone was counted between two and nine times. The chain recombines TRBV14 with TRBJ1-5, with D perhaps matching TRBD1 (5 bases). Per germline, CDR1 SGHDN and CDR2 FVKESK. CDR3 size: 18 residues. V lost 3 bases to trimming and J lost 3 bases, with 21 bases between them. CDR3 nucleotide sequence: TGTGCCAGCAGCCACCTATGGTCCCAACAGGTCAACAATCAGCCCCAGCATTTT. This codes for CASSHLWSQQVNNQPQHF.

The J gene is TRBJ1-4, the V gene TRBV18; no clear D. Per the germline V gene, CDR1 is KGHSH and CDR2 is LQKENI. Trimming stripped 5 bases from V and 0 bases from J, with 7 bases between. The CDR3 is made up of 14 amino acids. The CDR3 DNA reads as TGTGCCAGCTCAACTTCTACAACTAATGAAAAACTGTTTTTT. Protein product: CASSTSTTNEKLFF.

In DNA, the CDR3 is TGTGCCAGCTCACCGGGCCACACAGATACGCAGTATTTT. This translates into CASSPGHTDTQYF. The chain couples TRBV18 to TRBJ2-3; D gene uncertain. This CDR3 has 13 amino acids. Trimming took 3 bases from V and 2 from J, leaving 6 bases between them. CDR1 KGHSH and CDR2 LQKENI come from the germline V gene. The entire variable domain, with the rest obtained from reference TRBV18 and TRBJ2-3, is as follows: NAGVMQNPRHLVRRRGQEARLRCSPMKGHSHVYWYRQLPEEGLKFMVYLQKENIIDESGMPKERFSAEFPKEGPSILRIQQVVRGDSAAYFCASSPGHTDTQYFGPGTRLTVL.

The rearrangement uses TRBV5-1 and TRBJ2-5; 11 bases agree with TRBD2. This CDR3 is 16 amino acids long. CDR1 and CDR2 (germline): SGHRS, YFSETQ. V gave up 0 bases and J gave up 2 bases; unmatched junction bases: 3. For the CDR3, the DNA is TGCGCCAGCAGCTTGGCGGGGACTAGCGGACAAGAGACCCAGTACTTC. Protein: CASSLAGTSGQETQYF. Drawing the rest from reference TRBV5-1 and TRBJ2-5, the complete variable domain is KAGVTQTPRYLIKTRGQQVTLSCSPISGHRSVSWYQQTPGQGLQFLFEYFSETQRNKGNFPGRFSGRQFSNSRSEMNVSTLELGDSALYLCASSLAGTSGQETQYFGPGTRLLVL.

Only one count was recorded for this clone. The J gene is TRBJ2-4, the V gene TRBV12-5, with a tentative D call TRBD1 (6 bases). Trimming left V 7 bases short and J 3 bases short, with 25 bases between. Germline-derived CDR1 and CDR2 are LGHNT and FRNRAP. The CDR3 contains 18 residues. The CDR3 coding sequence is TGTGCTAGTGTCCTGGACAGTCTCGAACATTTGATCAAAAACATTCAGTACTTC. It codes for CASVLDSLEHLIKNIQYF.

The chain is built from TRBV5-4 and TRBJ2-7, with 7 bases aligning to TRBD1. After removal of 0 bases from V and 6 bases from J, the junction contained 9 bases not matched to a gene. The CDR3 length is 15 residues. Germline V gene sequence: CDR1 SGHNT, CDR2 YYREEE (reference sequence). The CDR3 DNA reads TGTGCCAGCAGCTTGGACAGGGGAGAAGGGAGCGAGCAGTACTTC. Encoded protein: CASSLDRGEGSEQYF.

This clone turned up a few times. This chain connects TRBV29-1 to TRBJ2-5; TRBD2 aligns across 8 bases. J gave up 5 bases and V 0 bases, and 8 bases lay outside the gene matches. The CDR3 covers 15 residues. Germline CDR1 and CDR2: SQVTM and ANQGSEA. The CDR3 coding sequence is TGCAGCGTTGAAGATGCGGGACTAGTATGGGAGACCCAGTACTTC. Translated: CSVEDAGLVWETQYF. The complete variable domain, with remaining parts taken from reference TRBV29-1 and TRBJ2-5, reads SAVISQKPSRDICQRGTSLTIQCQVDSQVTMMFWYRQQPGQSLTLIATANQGSEATYESGFVIDKFPISRPNLTFSTLTVSNMSPEDSSIYLCSVEDAGLVWETQYFGPGTRLLVL.

The chain has TRBV5-1 and TRBJ1-1, with TRBD1 matching 9 bases. Trimming removed 4 bases from V and 5 bases from J; junction bases left unmatched: 9. This CDR3 is built from 15 residues. Looked up from germline, CDR1 is SGHRS and CDR2 is YFSETQ. The CDR3 is CASSPLQGARTEAFF. CDR3 DNA: TGCGCCAGCAGCCCACTACAGGGGGCGCGGACTGAAGCTTTCTTT.

A few counts support this clone. CDR3 in amino acids: CASSLTGGPGQETQYF. The DNA for the CDR3 is TGTGCCAGCAGCCTTACGGGGGGGCCGGGCCAAGAGACCCAGTACTTC. The rearrangement uses TRBV2 and TRBJ2-5, with 8 bases aligning to TRBD2. The CDR3 extends over 16 amino acids. V lost 6 bases to trimming and J lost 1 base; unmatched junction nucleotides: 10. CDR1 and CDR2 from the germline V gene are SNHLY and FYNNEI.